This passage covers 8 T cell receptor beta chains from one sample sequenced in a study of CD8 T cells in ankylosing spondylitis. These receptors have no known antigen. Study-level findings and limits: Made up of eight highly homologous variants, a TCR beta motif appeared characteristic of ankylosing spondylitis blood.

One entry per CDR3 protein results from TCRdb running MiXCR on the 5' RACE reads. The profile shows 670,000 or so distinct CDR3 sequences, under 20% of them singletons. Sequenced: blood, either unsorted or a sorted T cell fraction (not recorded which). These receptor sequences come from a male donor with ankylosing spondylitis.

This chain uses TRBV20-1 with TRBJ2-5; 7 nucleotides align to TRBD2. Losses at the gene ends were 6 bases for V and 5 bases for J; bases not matched to a gene: 12. There are 14 residues in the CDR3. CDR1 DFQATT and CDR2 SNEGSKA come from the germline V gene (reference sequence). This CDR3 reads CSAPGGMGGETQYF. The DNA of the CDR3 is TGCAGTGCCCCCGGGGGAATGGGGGGGGAGACCCAGTACTTC.

The J gene is TRBJ2-7, the V gene TRBV6-1; D is uncertain. Germline CDR1 reads MNHNS; CDR2 reads SASEGT. CDR3 length equals 15 residues. Trimming left V 7 bases short and J 2 bases short, with 18 bases between. As DNA, the CDR3 is TGTGCCAGCATCCAGACATTTTATGAGCCCTACGAGCAGTACTTC. This gives the protein CASIQTFYEPYEQYF.

This clonotype appeared a few times. The chain joins TRBV12-3 or TRBV12-4 to TRBJ1-2; TRBD1 is a possible D gene (6 bases). The CDR3 has 13 amino acids. Trimming took 6 bases from V and 2 from J, leaving 10 bases between them. CDR3 nucleotide sequence: TGTGCCAGCAGGCGCGGGACAAACTATGGCTACACCTTC. Translated, it gives CASRRGTNYGYTF.

This clonotype was seen only a few times. The rearrangement uses TRBV28 and TRBJ2-2; D might be TRBD1 or TRBD2, each matching 6 bases. Germline-derived CDR1 and CDR2 are MDHEN and SYDVKM. The V end was cut by 8 bases, the J end by 4 bases, with 14 bases between. This CDR3 has 14 amino acids. CDR3 DNA: TGTGCCAGCGGGGGGCCAAGGGGCACCGGGGAGCTGTTTTTT. Its translation: CASGGPRGTGELFF.

A few counts support this clonotype. This chain joins TRBV5-1 and TRBJ2-1; 12 bases agree with TRBD2. In germline, CDR1 is SGHRS, CDR2 YFSETQ. CDR3 length: 15 amino acids. With V trimmed by 3 bases and J by 8 bases, 6 bases remained unmatched. The CDR3 here is CASSSSGGAYHEQFF. CDR3 nucleotide sequence: TGCGCCAGCAGCTCTAGCGGGGGGGCCTATCATGAGCAGTTCTTC.

V is TRBV5-1 and J is TRBJ2-3; tentatively, D is TRBD1 (5 bases). The CDR3 sequence is 14 residues long. V was pared by 2 bases and J by 3 bases, with 10 bases between. Germline V gene data show CDR1 as SGHRS and CDR2 as YFSETQ. CDR3 amino acids: CASSFGAGTDTQYF. CDR3 DNA: TGCGCCAGCAGCTTTGGGGCAGGGACAGATACGCAGTATTTT.

V gene TRBV10-3 combines with J gene TRBJ2-2; unclear D gene. With 7 bases removed from V and 6 bases from J, the gap between germline ends came to 15 bases. CDR3 length: 14 residues. Germline V gene lookup returns CDR1 ENHRY and CDR2 SYGVKD. The CDR3 region has the DNA TGTGCCATCACCTCGGGCCGCACCCCCGGGGAGCTGTTTTTT. This sequence encodes CAITSGRTPGELFF.

This clonotype was picked up a small number of times. The rearrangement joins TRBV20-1 to TRBJ2-7; possible D gene TRBD2, 6 bases. Germline V gene lookup returns CDR1 DFQATT and CDR2 SNEGSKA (reference sequence). The CDR3 runs to 13 residues. Between the trimmed V and J ends, which lost 6 bases and 2 bases, there was a span of 14 bases. CDR3 in DNA: TGCAGTGCAAGCCCGGGAGCAACCTACGAGCAGTACTTC. Translation gives CSASPGATYEQYF.